This TCR beta chain was recorded in a study of T cells in Graves' hyperthyroidism and ophthalmopathy. It was approximately 9.7 ml of fresh peripheral blood that supplied the PBMCs. The table lists this clonotype with a few counts. Trimming left V 5 bases short and J 8 bases short, with 15 bases between. The length of the CDR3 is 13 residues. RNA transcripts were the template for amplifying TCR beta CDR3 regions. A set of HTBI primers served as the primers for a first-round RT-PCR of the TCR CDR3. From the multiplex PCR reads, TCRdb called clonotypes with MiXCR, one entry per CDR3 protein. The sample contains roughly 640,000 distinct CDR3 sequences, about a sixth of which appear only once.

Sequenced sample: blood. The TCR originated in a woman aged 40-49 years with Graves' ophthalmopathy. The chain recombines TRBV12-3 or TRBV12-4 with TRBJ1-1, with TRBD1 as a possible D gene (6 bases). This CDR3 is CASSPWGGPEAFF. In DNA form, the CDR3 reads TGTGCCAGCAGTCCTTGGGGGGGGCCCGAAGCTTTCTTT.